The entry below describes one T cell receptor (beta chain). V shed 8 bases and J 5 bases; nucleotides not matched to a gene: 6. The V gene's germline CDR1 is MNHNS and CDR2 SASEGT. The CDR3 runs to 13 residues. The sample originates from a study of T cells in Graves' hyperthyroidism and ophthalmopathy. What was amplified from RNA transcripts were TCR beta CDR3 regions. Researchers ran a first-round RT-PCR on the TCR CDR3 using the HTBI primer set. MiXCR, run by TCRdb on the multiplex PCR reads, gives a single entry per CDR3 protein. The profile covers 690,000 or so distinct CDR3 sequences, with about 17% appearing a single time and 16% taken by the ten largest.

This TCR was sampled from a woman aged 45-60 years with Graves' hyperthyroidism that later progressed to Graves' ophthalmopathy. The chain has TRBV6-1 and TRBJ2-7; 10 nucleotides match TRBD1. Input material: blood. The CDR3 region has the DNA TGTGCCAGCGGGGACAGGGGTTCCCACGAGCAGTACTTC. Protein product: CASGDRGSHEQYF.